This T cell receptor (beta chain) came from a study of blood T cell repertoires in COVID-19. At the level of the study: Sites in the United States, Italy and Spain provided acute and convalescent COVID-19 samples. T cells, B-cell-depleted T cells, or PBMCs supplied cDNA or gDNA.

J was trimmed by 7 bases and V by 4 bases; bases with no gene match: 6. The CDR3 totals 14 residues. CDR1 LGHDT and CDR2 YNNKEL come from the germline V gene (reference sequence). Original processing notes: For nucleated cells, counts were estimated from reference gene primer amplification. TCRdb's copy holds only in-frame clones and misses some; the assay was immunoSEQ multiplex PCR. V, J and clone size were drawn from that table, and D and trimming were deduced from the DNA. The sample lists over 600,000 clones; approximately 90% were seen once. The source material was peripheral blood. The TCR comes from a woman aged 18-30 years with acute or convalescent COVID-19. The chain employs TRBV3-1 (or the pseudogene TRBV3-2) and TRBJ1-4; 7 positions agree with TRBD1. The CDR3 coding sequence is TGTGCCAGCAGCCCCGGAGGGGGCCGTGAAAAACTGTTTTTT. It encodes CASSPGGGREKLFF.